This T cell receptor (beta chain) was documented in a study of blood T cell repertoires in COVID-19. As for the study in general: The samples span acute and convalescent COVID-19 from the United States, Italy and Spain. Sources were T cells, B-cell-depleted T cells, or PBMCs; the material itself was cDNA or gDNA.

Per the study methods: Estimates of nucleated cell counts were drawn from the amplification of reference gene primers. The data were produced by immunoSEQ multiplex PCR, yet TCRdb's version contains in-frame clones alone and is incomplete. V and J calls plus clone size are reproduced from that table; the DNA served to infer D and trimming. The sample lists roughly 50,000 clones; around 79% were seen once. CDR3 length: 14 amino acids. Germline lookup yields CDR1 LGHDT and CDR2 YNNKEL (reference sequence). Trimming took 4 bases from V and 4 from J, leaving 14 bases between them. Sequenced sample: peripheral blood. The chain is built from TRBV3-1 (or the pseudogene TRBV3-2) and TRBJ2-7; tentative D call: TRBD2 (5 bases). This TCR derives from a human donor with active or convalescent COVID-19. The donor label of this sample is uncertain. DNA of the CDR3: TGTGCCAGCAGCCCGCGGACTCTAAGGTACGAGCAGTACTTC. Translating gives CASSPRTLRYEQYF.